This T cell receptor beta chain originates from a study of CD4 T cells in relation to SARS-CoV-2 and coronaviruses. About the research overall: After 10 days of antigen culture, PBMC TCR beta CDR3s were sequenced. No peptide or an HIV-1 Nef peptide pool served as negative control.

This table comes from immunoSEQ multiplex PCR, and its TCRdb copy is limited to in-frame clones, with some not included. The sample includes 31,000 or so clones, about three quarters of them seen just once. There are 15 residues in the CDR3. V lost 0 bases, J lost 3 bases, and 3 bases stayed unmatched. The V gene's germline CDR1 is SGHRS and CDR2 YFSETQ. On this clone: The antigen is undetermined.

Unexposed donor CD4+ T cells date from 2011-2018, before the COVID-19 pandemic. The cells were cultured for about 10 days before CD4+ T cells were isolated. Cells permitting, SARS-CoV-2 S/N and four cold-coronavirus spikes were tested on unexposed-donor CD4+ T cells. The clonotype was recovered from a human donor in good health. The specimen sequenced was CD4+ T cells from PBMCs, cultured in vitro. This rearrangement joins TRBV5-1 to TRBJ2-7; 10 nucleotides align to TRBD1. For the CDR3, the DNA is TGCGCCAGCAGCTTGGATGGACAGGGGGGCTACGAGCAGTACTTC. This translates into CASSLDGQGGYEQYF.